This TCR beta chain was recovered during a study of blood T cell repertoires in COVID-19. Study-wide context: The samples span acute and convalescent COVID-19 from the United States, Italy and Spain.

V was cut by 8 bases and J by 6 bases, with 17 bases left in between. CDR1 is MNHEY, CDR2 SVGAGI, per germline. The CDR3 is made up of 14 amino acids. This clone occurred a few times. Authors' data handling: Amplified reference gene primers provided the basis for estimating nucleated cell counts. TCRdb's table, derived via immunoSEQ multiplex PCR, lists solely in-frame clones and lacks some. V and J calls and clone size are as listed in that table; D and trimming were resolved from the DNA. This table has some 200,000 clones, more than 75% appearing once. The V and J genes are TRBV6-5 and TRBJ2-1, with TRBD2 as a possible D gene (5 bases). The specimen sequenced was peripheral blood. The source of this sequence is a man aged 18 to 30 with active or convalescent COVID-19. The CDR3 is CASQSRIEGNEQFF. CDR3 DNA sequence: TGTGCCAGCCAAAGCAGGATTGAGGGCAATGAGCAGTTCTTC.